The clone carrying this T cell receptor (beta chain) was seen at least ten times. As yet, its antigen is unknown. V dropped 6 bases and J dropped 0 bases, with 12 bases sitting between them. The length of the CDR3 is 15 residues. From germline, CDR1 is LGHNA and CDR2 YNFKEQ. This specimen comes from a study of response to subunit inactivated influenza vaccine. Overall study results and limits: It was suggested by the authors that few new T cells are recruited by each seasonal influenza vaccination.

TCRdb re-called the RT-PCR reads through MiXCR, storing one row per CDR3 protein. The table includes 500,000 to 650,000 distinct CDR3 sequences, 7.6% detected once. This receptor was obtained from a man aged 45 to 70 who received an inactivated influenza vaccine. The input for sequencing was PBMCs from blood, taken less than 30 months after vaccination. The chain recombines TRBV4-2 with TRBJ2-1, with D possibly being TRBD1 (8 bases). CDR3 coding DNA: TGTGCCAGCAGACAGGGGGGGAGCTCCTACAATGAGCAGTTCTTC. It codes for CASRQGGSSYNEQFF.